Below, 2 T cell receptor beta chains from the same sample are listed, as sequenced in a study of blood T cell repertoires in COVID-19 (dated by TCRdb to the early 2020s). Libraries were constructed by the immunoSEQ multiplex PCR assay. TCRdb carries this immuneACCESS record with in-frame sequences only. Its versions omit some clonotypes, under half of them owing to an unresolved V gene in the studies checked, with the rest unexplained. The sample contains approximately 350,000 clones, more than 70% of them found a single time. Approximately 3% of the sample rests with the top ten. Source material: peripheral blood. Source of these receptors: a woman aged 25 to 39 with COVID-19, enrolled during active disease.

The rearrangement joins TRBV5-1 to TRBJ2-3, with 7 bases that match TRBD2. The V gene's germline CDR1 is SGHRS and CDR2 YFSETQ. Trimming at V came to 1 base and at J to 0 bases, leaving 5 bases not matched to a gene. The CDR3 is made up of 16 amino acids. The CDR3 bases are TGCGCCAGCAGCTTGAGGCTAGCGGCTAGCACAGATACGCAGTATTTT. This sequence encodes CASSLRLAASTDTQYF.

The table lists this clone with a count of one. V is TRBV11-3 and J is TRBJ2-7; tentatively, D is TRBD2 (7 bases). Trimming removed 1 base from V and 4 bases from J, with 17 bases in between. This CDR3 contains 16 residues. Germline V gives CDR1 SGHNT, CDR2 YENEEA. The CDR3: CASSLGAGEGEYEQYV. Written as DNA, the CDR3 is TGTGCCAGCAGCTTAGGGGCGGGAGAGGGGGAATACGAGCAGTACGTC.